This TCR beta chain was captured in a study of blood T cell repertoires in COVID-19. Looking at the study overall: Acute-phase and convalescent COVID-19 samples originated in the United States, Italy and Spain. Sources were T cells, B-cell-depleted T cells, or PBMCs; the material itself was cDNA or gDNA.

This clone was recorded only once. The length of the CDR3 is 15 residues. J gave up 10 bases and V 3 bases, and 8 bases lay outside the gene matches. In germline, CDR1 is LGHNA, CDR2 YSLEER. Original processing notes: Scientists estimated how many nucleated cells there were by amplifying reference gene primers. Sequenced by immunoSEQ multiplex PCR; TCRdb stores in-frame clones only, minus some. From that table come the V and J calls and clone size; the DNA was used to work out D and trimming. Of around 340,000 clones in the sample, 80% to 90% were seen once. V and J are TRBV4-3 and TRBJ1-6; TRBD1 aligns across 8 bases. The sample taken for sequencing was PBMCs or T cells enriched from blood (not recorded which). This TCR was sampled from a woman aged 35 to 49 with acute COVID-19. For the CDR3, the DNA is TGCGCCAGCAGCCATGGGACAGGAGGGAACTCACCCCTCCACTTT. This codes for CASSHGTGGNSPLHF.